Listed below are T cell receptor beta chains from one sample, sequenced in a study of T-cell memory formation after mild COVID-19. MiXCR, run by TCRdb on the 5' RACE reads, gives a single entry per CDR3 protein. The sample yields under 450,000 distinct CDR3 sequences, 20% to 25% seen once. Sequences were obtained from PBMCs or a T cell subset sorted from them (not recorded which). Receptor source: a man aged 18 to 30 who had mild COVID-19 (a few samples of this study predate the infection). Cell type and time point are not known. Each CDR3 is given with its conserved first and last residue. The D gene is left open where the match is weak. Some rows mark clone size as missing; the rest say once, few, many or name a class of expanded clone.

v_call	d_call	clone_size	j_call	cdr3_nt	cdr3_aa
TRBV20-1	TRBD2	few	TRBJ2-3	TGCAGTGCTATACTAGCGGGGTCGACAGATACGCAGTATTTT	CSAILAGSTDTQYF
TRBV3-1	.	many	TRBJ2-1	TGTGCCAGCAGCCAAGATGGATCCCGAGCCCACTACAATGAGCAGTTCTTC	CASSQDGSRAHYNEQFF
TRBV29-1	TRBD1	.	TRBJ2-7	TGCAGCGTTTCAGACAGGGGGTACGAGCAGTACTTC	CSVSDRGYEQYF
TRBV5-1	TRBD2	few	TRBJ2-3	TGCGCCAGCAGCTTAGGAGGCGGGGGGCGCACAGATACGCAGTATTTT	CASSLGGGGRTDTQYF
TRBV9	.	.	TRBJ2-2	TGTGCCAGCAGCTTACAGGGTAGGGACACCGGGGAGCTGTTTTTT	CASSLQGRDTGELFF
TRBV21-1	.	.	TRBJ2-3	TGTGCCAGCGAGGGGGCGGCTCAGGCCACAGATACGCAGTATTTT	CASEGAAQATDTQYF
TRBV27	TRBD2	.	TRBJ2-1	TGTGCCAGCAGTACACCAGCGGGGGGTGGATTCTTC	CASSTPAGGGFF
TRBV4-1	.	few	TRBJ2-1	TGCGCCAGCAGCCCGCCAGGGGGGGGGTGGCAGTTCTTC	CASSPPGGGWQFF
TRBV5-1	TRBD1	.	TRBJ1-2	TGCGCCAGCAGCCCTACAGGGGATCGCTATGGCTACACCTTC	CASSPTGDRYGYTF
TRBV14	TRBD2	.	TRBJ2-3	TGTGCCAGCAGCCATCCCGGGGGGATCGATACGCAGTATTTT	CASSHPGGIDTQYF
TRBV20-1	TRBD1	.	TRBJ2-3	TGCAGTGCTAGAGGGGGGGCGACAGGGGAAGATACGCAGTATTTT	CSARGGATGEDTQYF
TRBV11-1	.	few	TRBJ1-1	TGTGCCAGCAGCGAGAGGATCAGGGACACTGAAGCTTTCTTT	CASSERIRDTEAFF